The source of this T cell receptor (beta chain) is a study of T cell responses to AZD1222 COVID-19 vaccine. As for this clone: Its antigen is unknown.

The assay was immunoSEQ multiplex PCR, and TCRdb's table has in-frame clones only and misses some. The sample yields tens of thousands of clones, 85% to 95% seen once. Broader study findings: Sampled repertoires all dated from after the peak T cell response. Clonal diversity may have been underestimated in mostly white British donors. Nearly half of unique spike-specific TCRs reportedly avoided B.1.351 and B.1.1.7 mutated regions.

Germline assignment: CDR1 MDHEN and CDR2 SYDVKM. The CDR3 covers 13 residues. Trimming took 7 bases from V and 7 from J, leaving 11 bases between them. The chain combines TRBV28 with TRBJ1-6, with D unresolved. The clonotype comes from an adult who received the MenACWY meningococcal vaccine as a control. Specimen: peripheral blood, collected 28 days after the second dose of the MenACWY control vaccine. The CDR3 region is CASKWETNSPLHF. In nucleotides, the CDR3 is TGTGCCAGCAAGTGGGAGACAAATTCACCCCTCCACTTT.